Listed here are 4 T cell receptor beta chains from one sample, sequenced in a study of PD-1 blockade in classical Hodgkin lymphoma. Here immunoSEQ multiplex PCR was the method, and the copy in TCRdb shows in-frame clones only, minus some. The sample has approximately 98,000 clones; 80% to 90% are singletons. Each patient relapsed following autologous stem cell transplantation, and prior brentuximab vedotin exposure differed. The source was peripheral blood mononuclear cells (PBMCs), collected before the second cycle of nivolumab. These TCRs come from a human donor with classical Hodgkin lymphoma.

V and J are TRBV19 and TRBJ2-3; D is perhaps TRBD1 or TRBD2 (7 bases each). V lost 6 bases and J lost 3, with 16 bases in between. The V gene's germline CDR1 is LNHDA and CDR2 SQIVND (reference sequence). The CDR3 loop spans 15 amino acids. The CDR3 DNA follows: TGTGCCAGTAGGGAGGGGGCGGGAGAGACAGATACGCAGTATTTT. Residues: CASREGAGETDTQYF.

This clone was counted once. V gene TRBV7-9 combines with J gene TRBJ1-2; the D is unclear. Germline assignment: CDR1 SEHNR and CDR2 FQNEAQ (reference sequence). V was trimmed by 8 bases and J by 4 bases, leaving 11 bases between them. The CDR3 has 12 amino acids. The CDR3 protein is CASVGGPYGYTF. As DNA, the CDR3 is TGTGCCAGCGTTGGAGGGCCCTATGGCTACACCTTC.

V is TRBV28 and J is TRBJ2-7; no firm D call. Trimming cost V 3 bases and J 4 bases, with 7 bases left between them. Germline V gene lookup returns CDR1 MDHEN and CDR2 SYDVKM. The CDR3 sequence is 12 residues long. DNA of the CDR3: TGTGCCAGCAGTTTTCCCGGTTACGAGCAGTACTTC. Its protein is CASSFPGYEQYF.

The chain recombines TRBV5-1 with TRBJ1-4; D unclear. The CDR3 has 15 residues. V lost 1 base and J 5 bases, leaving 12 bases between the germline ends. Germline V gene data show CDR1 as SGHRS and CDR2 as YFSETQ. CDR3 residues: CASSLPGNGNEKLFF. CDR3 nucleotides: TGCGCCAGCAGCTTGCCCGGAAATGGAAATGAAAAACTGTTTTTT.